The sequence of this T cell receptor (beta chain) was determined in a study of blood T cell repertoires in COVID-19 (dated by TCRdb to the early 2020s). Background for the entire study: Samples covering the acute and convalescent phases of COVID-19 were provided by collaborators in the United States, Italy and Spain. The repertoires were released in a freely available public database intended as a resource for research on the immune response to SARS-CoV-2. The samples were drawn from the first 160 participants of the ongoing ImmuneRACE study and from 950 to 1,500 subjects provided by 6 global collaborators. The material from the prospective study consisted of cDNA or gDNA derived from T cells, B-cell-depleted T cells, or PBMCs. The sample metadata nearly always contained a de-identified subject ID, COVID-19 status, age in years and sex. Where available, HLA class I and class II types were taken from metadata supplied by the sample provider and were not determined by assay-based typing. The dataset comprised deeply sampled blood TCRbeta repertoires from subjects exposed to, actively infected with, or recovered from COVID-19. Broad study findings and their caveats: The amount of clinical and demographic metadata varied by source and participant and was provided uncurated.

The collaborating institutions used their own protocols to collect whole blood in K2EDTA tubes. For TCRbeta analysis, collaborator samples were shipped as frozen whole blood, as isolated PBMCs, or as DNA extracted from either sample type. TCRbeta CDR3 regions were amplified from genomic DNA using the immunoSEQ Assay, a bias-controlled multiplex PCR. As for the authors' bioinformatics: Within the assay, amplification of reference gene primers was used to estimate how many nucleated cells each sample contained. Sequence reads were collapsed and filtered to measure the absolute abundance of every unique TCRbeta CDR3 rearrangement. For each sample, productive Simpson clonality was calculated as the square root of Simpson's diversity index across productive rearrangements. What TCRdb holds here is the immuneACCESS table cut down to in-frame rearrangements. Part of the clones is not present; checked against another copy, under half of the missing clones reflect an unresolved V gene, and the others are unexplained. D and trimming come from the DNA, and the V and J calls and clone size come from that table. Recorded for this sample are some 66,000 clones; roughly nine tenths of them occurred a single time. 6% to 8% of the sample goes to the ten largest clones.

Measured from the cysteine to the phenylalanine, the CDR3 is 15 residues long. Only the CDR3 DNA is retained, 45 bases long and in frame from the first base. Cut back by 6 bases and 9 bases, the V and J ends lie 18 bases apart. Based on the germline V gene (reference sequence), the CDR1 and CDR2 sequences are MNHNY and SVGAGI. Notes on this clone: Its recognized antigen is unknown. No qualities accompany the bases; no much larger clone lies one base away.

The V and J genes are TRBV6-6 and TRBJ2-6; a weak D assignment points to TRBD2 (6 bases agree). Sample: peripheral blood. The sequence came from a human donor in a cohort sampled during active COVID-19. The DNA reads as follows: TGTGCCAGCAGCCCTGGACGGGTGGAGGGCAACGTCCTGACTTTC. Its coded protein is CASSPGRVEGNVLTF.